A selection of T cell receptor beta chains follows, all from one sample in a study of blood T cell repertoires in COVID-19. Sequencing was performed with immunoSEQ multiplex PCR; in TCRdb, only in-frame clones are kept and a portion is missing. The data contain 200,000 to 300,000 clones, about 80% of them seen just once; the ten biggest clones take up 1.5% to 2%. Sequencing used peripheral blood. The source is a woman over 75 with acute or convalescent COVID-19. Both conserved end residues are part of each CDR3. A D gene is named only where the DNA matches it firmly.

TRBV4-3	TRBJ2-3	TRBD2	CASSQDLASGRDTQYF	TGCGCCAGCAGCCAAGATTTAGCTAGCGGGAGAGATACGCAGTATTTT
TRBV7-2	TRBJ2-1	TRBD2	CASSGTLAGGLDEQFF	TGTGCCAGCAGCGGGACTCTAGCGGGGGGTTTGGATGAGCAGTTCTTC
TRBV7-6	TRBJ2-2	NA	CASSLGQPNTGELFF	TGTGCCAGCAGCTTAGGACAGCCGAACACCGGGGAGCTGTTTTTT
TRBV5-8	TRBJ2-1	TRBD1	CASSPGTGARGEQFF	TGTGCCAGCAGCCCTGGGACAGGGGCTCGAGGCGAGCAGTTCTTC
TRBV5-4	TRBJ1-1	NA	CASSSGEGYTEAFF	TGTGCCAGCAGCTCCGGGGAGGGGTACACTGAAGCTTTCTTT
TRBV5-1	TRBJ2-4	TRBD2	CASSLRGVDPRKNIQYF	TGCGCCAGCAGCTTGCGGGGGGTCGATCCCCGGAAAAACATTCAGTACTTC
TRBV7-9	TRBJ2-7	TRBD1	CASSQGDEQYF	TGTGCCAGCAGCCAGGGGGACGAGCAGTACTTC
TRBV19	TRBJ2-7	NA	CASRTQHDSSYEQYF	TGTGCCAGTAGAACACAACACGACAGCTCCTACGAGCAGTACTTC
TRBV4-3	TRBJ2-2	TRBD2	CASSQVYLRLAGSGELFF	TGCGCCAGCAGCCAAGTTTACTTGAGACTAGCGGGATCCGGGGAGCTGTTTTTT
TRBV5-4	TRBJ2-1	TRBD1	CASSLKTGGLDEQFF	TGTGCCAGCAGCTTGAAGACAGGGGGGTTGGATGAGCAGTTCTTC
TRBV19	TRBJ2-7	TRBD1	CASKNSGTGDYEQYF	TGTGCCAGTAAAAACTCCGGGACAGGGGACTACGAGCAGTACTTC
TRBV6-1	TRBJ1-5	TRBD1	CASSELAGGISNQPQHF	TGTGCCAGCAGTGAACTGGCAGGGGGGATAAGCAATCAGCCCCAGCATTTT
TRBV4-2	TRBJ2-7	TRBD2	CASSRETSGGDNFGSYEQYF	TGTGCCAGCAGCCGAGAGACTAGCGGGGGAGACAATTTCGGCTCCTACGAGCAGTACTTC
TRBV6-1	TRBJ1-5	NA	CASSQDRSGNQPQHF	TGTGCCAGCAGCCAAGATAGGAGCGGCAATCAGCCCCAGCATTTT
TRBV5-1	TRBJ2-1	NA	CASSAESFNEQFF	TGCGCCAGCAGCGCCGAGTCCTTCAATGAGCAGTTCTTC